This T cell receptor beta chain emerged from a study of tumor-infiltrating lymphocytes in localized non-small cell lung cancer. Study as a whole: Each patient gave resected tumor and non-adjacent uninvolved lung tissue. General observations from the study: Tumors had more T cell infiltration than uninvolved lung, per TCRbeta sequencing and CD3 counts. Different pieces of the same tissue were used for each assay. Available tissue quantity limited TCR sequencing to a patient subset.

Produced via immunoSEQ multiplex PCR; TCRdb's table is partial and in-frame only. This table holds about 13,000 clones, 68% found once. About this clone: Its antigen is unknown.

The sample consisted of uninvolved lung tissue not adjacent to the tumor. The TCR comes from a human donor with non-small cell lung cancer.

The CDR3, as DNA: TGCGCCAGCAGCCGGGACACGGGGGTCTCCGAGCAGTACTTC. Amino acid sequence: CASSRDTGVSEQYF. The chain employs TRBV5-1 and TRBJ2-7, with D possibly being TRBD1 or TRBD2 (6 bases each). The CDR3 runs to 14 residues. V gave up 4 bases and J gave up 6 bases, with 17 bases separating them. Germline CDR1 is SGHRS and CDR2 is YFSETQ. The variable domain in full, with the rest retrieved from reference TRBV5-1 and TRBJ2-7, is KAGVTQTPRYLIKTRGQQVTLSCSPISGHRSVSWYQQTPGQGLQFLFEYFSETQRNKGNFPGRFSGRQFSNSRSEMNVSTLELGDSALYLCASSRDTGVSEQYFGPGTRLTVT.